One and the same sample provided the 29 T cell receptor beta chains below, sequenced in a study of T cell repertoires in cytomegalovirus infection. No antigen has been assigned to these receptors. One entry per CDR3 protein results from TCRdb running MiXCR on the reads. The data hold about 83,000 distinct CDR3 sequences, with 45% to 55% observed a single time. Sequenced material: CD8+ T cells from cultured PBMCs, taken from culture after CMV antigen stimulation. All receptors come from a human donor in good health (CMV status not recorded). Some clones in this sample may be carry-over from other donors' samples.

This chain links TRBV7-8 with TRBJ2-3, with 8 bases fitting TRBD1. Germline values: CDR1 SGHVS, CDR2 FQNEAQ. Losses at the gene ends were 5 bases for V and 5 bases for J; bases not matched to a gene: 9. CDR3 size: 15 residues. The CDR3 sequence: CASSHRDRILDTQYF. As DNA, the CDR3 is TGTGCCAGCAGCCACCGGGACAGGATCTTAGATACGCAGTATTTT. Supplemented by reference TRBV7-8 and TRBJ2-3, the full variable domain reads GAGVSQSPRYKVAKRGQDVALRCDPISGHVSLFWYQQALGQGPEFLTYFQNEAQLDKSGLPSDRFFAERPEGSVSTLKIQRTQQEDSAVYLCASSHRDRILDTQYFGPGTRLTVL.

The chain is built from TRBV10-3 and TRBJ2-1, with D possibly TRBD2 on 6 matching bases. The CDR3 is 13 amino acids. Germline loops: CDR1 ENHRY, CDR2 SYGVKD. Trimming took off 8 bases at V and 7 bases at J, with 15 bases between the two ends. The CDR3 spells CAIFGGKGNEQFF. CDR3 bases: TGTGCCATCTTCGGCGGGAAGGGGAATGAGCAGTTCTTC.

A few counts support this clonotype. This chain uses TRBV7-9 with TRBJ2-3; no reliable D call. CDR3 length equals 12 residues. With 2 bases removed from V and 6 bases from J, the gap between germline ends came to 6 bases. CDR1 is SEHNR, CDR2 FQNEAQ, per germline (reference sequence). The CDR3 bases are TGTGCCAGCAGCTTATCTATGGATACGCAGTATTTT. It yields the protein CASSLSMDTQYF.

The chain employs TRBV9 and TRBJ1-1, with D possibly matching TRBD1 (6 bases). The germline V gene has CDR1 SGDLS and CDR2 YYNGEE. V was pared by 3 bases and J by 0 bases, with 9 bases between. The CDR3 runs to 14 residues. Here the CDR3 reads CASSARTVNTEAFF. CDR3 DNA sequence: TGTGCCAGCAGCGCGCGGACAGTGAACACTGAAGCTTTCTTT.

The CDR3 sequence is CASSLDVRDNEQFF. For the CDR3, the DNA is TGTGCCAGCAGCTTGGATGTGCGGGACAATGAGCAGTTCTTC. The chain joins TRBV5-5 to TRBJ2-1; tentatively, D is TRBD2 (5 bases). The V and J ends lost 0 bases and 5 bases respectively, with 9 bases between them. Germline V gene data show CDR1 as SGHKS and CDR2 as YYEKEE (reference sequence). There are 14 residues in the CDR3.

The V gene is TRBV6-1, the J gene TRBJ2-2; no clear D gene. The germline CDR1 and CDR2 sequences are MNHNS and SASEGT. The CDR3 contains 12 residues. V lost 6 bases, J lost 6 bases, and 8 bases lay in between. The CDR3: CASSLGSGELFF. The CDR3, as DNA: TGTGCCAGCAGCCTAGGATCCGGGGAGCTGTTTTTT.

The V call is TRBV20-1, the J call TRBJ2-1; TRBD1 aligns across 7 bases. The germline V gene has CDR1 DFQATT and CDR2 SNEGSKA (reference sequence). This CDR3 comprises 12 residues. J gave up 10 bases and V 4 bases, and 7 bases lay outside the gene matches. The CDR3 DNA reads TGCAGTGCTACGGGTTGGGACAGCGAGCAGTTCTTC. This codes for CSATGWDSEQFF.

For the CDR3, the DNA is TGTGCCAGCAGTCCCGGGACAGGGGAGCACAATGAGCAGTTCTTC. Amino acid sequence: CASSPGTGEHNEQFF. V is TRBV27 and J is TRBJ2-1; 10 bases fit TRBD1. This CDR3 spans 15 amino acids. Germline V CDR1 and CDR2: MNHEY, SMNVEV (reference sequence). The V gene end was trimmed by 5 bases and the J gene end by 5 bases; junction bases not matched to a gene: 6.

The chain recombines TRBV18 with TRBJ1-5; 9 bases fit TRBD1. There are 16 residues in the CDR3. Germline V gives CDR1 KGHSH, CDR2 LQKENI. V lost 2 bases, J lost 5 bases, and 7 bases stayed unmatched. The CDR3 here is CASSPVGQGGHQPQHF. The CDR3 DNA sequence: TGTGCCAGCTCACCAGTGGGACAGGGTGGACATCAGCCCCAGCATTTT. The complete variable domain, with remaining parts taken from reference TRBV18 and TRBJ1-5, reads NAGVMQNPRHLVRRRGQEARLRCSPMKGHSHVYWYRQLPEEGLKFMVYLQKENIIDESGMPKERFSAEFPKEGPSILRIQQVVRGDSAAYFCASSPVGQGGHQPQHFGDGTRLSIL.

This clonotype was observed many times. The chain couples TRBV7-2 to TRBJ2-1; 9 positions agree with TRBD1. This CDR3 spans 13 amino acids. The germline V gene encodes CDR1 SGHTA and CDR2 FQGNSA. With 3 bases clipped from V and 7 bases from J, the junction kept 1 base outside the gene matches. Here the CDR3 reads CASSLTGGNEQFF. DNA of the CDR3: TGTGCCAGCAGCTTGACAGGGGGGAATGAGCAGTTCTTC.

The chain joins TRBV7-6 to TRBJ2-3; TRBD2 matches at 7 bases. The junction had 12 bases not matched to a gene; V was cut back by 5 bases and J by 4 bases. This CDR3 is 16 amino acids long. Germline V gene sequence: CDR1 SGHVS, CDR2 FNYEAQ. The CDR3 coding sequence is TGTGCCAGCAGCCCAAGACTAGCCCTTGGCTCAGATACGCAGTATTTT. This gives the protein CASSPRLALGSDTQYF. Based on the CDR3 plus reference TRBV7-6 and TRBJ2-3, the full variable domain is GAGVSQSPRYKVTKRGQDVALRCDPISGHVSLYWYRQALGQGPEFLTYFNYEAQQDKSGLPNDRFSAERPEGSISTLTIQRTEQRDSAMYRCASSPRLALGSDTQYFGPGTRLTVL.

This chain connects TRBV20-1 to TRBJ2-7; weak D call: TRBD2 (5 bases). The CDR3 is 14 amino acids. Germline-derived CDR1 and CDR2 are DFQATT and SNEGSKA (reference sequence). V shed 0 bases and J shed 0 bases, with 9 bases lying between them. CDR3 coding DNA: TGCAGTGCTAGAGATCGGGGAAGCTCCTACGAGCAGTACTTC. Amino acids: CSARDRGSSYEQYF.

This clonotype was detected only once. The chain recombines TRBV19 with TRBJ1-2, with 8 bases aligning to TRBD1. CDR3 length: 17 residues. V shed 5 bases, J shed 2 bases, and the junction held 13 bases outside the gene matches. CDR1 is LNHDA, CDR2 SQIVND, per germline (reference sequence). The DNA for the CDR3 is TGTGCCAGTAGTTCCGCCGGGACAGGAGTAGCGAACTATGGCTACACCTTC. Protein: CASSSAGTGVANYGYTF.

V gene TRBV28 combines with J gene TRBJ2-5; D might be TRBD2 (6 bases). Germline V gene lookup returns CDR1 MDHEN and CDR2 SYDVKM. The V and J ends lost 2 bases and 3 bases respectively, with 16 bases between them. The CDR3 is 16 amino acids. CDR3 region: CASSLRPHGEEETQYF. The CDR3 DNA reads as TGTGCCAGCAGTTTACGACCTCATGGGGAGGAAGAGACCCAGTACTTC.

This clonotype was seen many times. The genes are TRBV28 and TRBJ1-2; D may be TRBD1 (5 bases). The CDR3 loop spans 15 amino acids. Trimming shortened V by 2 bases and J by 8 bases, and 18 bases separated the two germline ends. From germline, CDR1 is MDHEN and CDR2 SYDVKM. CDR3 sequence: CASSLGGGGGNGYTF. The CDR3 coding sequence is TGTGCCAGCAGTTTAGGGGGTGGGGGGGGAAACGGCTACACCTTC.

The V call is TRBV19, the J call TRBJ2-2; the D gene is possibly TRBD1 (6 bases). V gave up 3 bases and J gave up 4 bases, with 12 bases separating them. CDR3 length equals 15 residues. The V gene's germline CDR1 is LNHDA and CDR2 SQIVND (reference sequence). The CDR3 protein is CASSIPQGITGELFF. In nucleotides, the CDR3 is TGTGCCAGTAGTATCCCCCAGGGGATCACCGGGGAGCTGTTTTTT.

The rearrangement uses TRBV6-2 or TRBV6-3 and TRBJ1-2; perhaps TRBD1 as D (5 bases). The V gene's germline CDR1 is MNHEY and CDR2 SVGEGT. The CDR3 is 13 residues long. Deletions cut 8 bases from V and 4 bases from J, with 14 bases between. Written as DNA, the CDR3 is TGTGCCAGCGGATGGTCAGGGAGCTATGGCTACACCTTC. Amino acid sequence: CASGWSGSYGYTF.

The V gene is TRBV7-9, the J gene TRBJ2-3; weak D call: TRBD2 (6 bases). The germline V gene encodes CDR1 SEHNR and CDR2 FQNEAQ (reference sequence). This CDR3 is built from 18 residues. V was shortened by 4 bases and J by 5 bases, with 25 bases between the two germline ends. The CDR3 DNA is TGTGCCAGCAGCTCGGAACCCGGGACTCGACCTTGGCGAGATACGCAGTATTTT. It yields the protein CASSSEPGTRPWRDTQYF.

The rearrangement uses TRBV11-2 and TRBJ1-1; no clear D gene. CDR1 is SGHAT, CDR2 FQNNGV, per germline. Trimming shortened V by 1 base and J by 4 bases, and 7 bases separated the two germline ends. The CDR3 has 13 amino acids. CDR3 in amino acids: CASSLGWGTEAFF. The CDR3 DNA reads TGTGCCAGCAGCTTAGGATGGGGCACTGAAGCTTTCTTT.

This clonotype was counted once. V gene TRBV5-1 combines with J gene TRBJ1-2, with D possibly matching TRBD1 (6 bases). CDR3 length: 15 amino acids. Germline V gene sequence: CDR1 SGHRS, CDR2 YFSETQ. The V and J ends lost 1 base and 6 bases respectively, with 16 bases between them. The CDR3 DNA is TGCGCCAGCAGCTTGAATGTAGGGGGACGGAATGGCTACACCTTC. Its translation is CASSLNVGGRNGYTF.

The J gene is TRBJ1-5, the V gene TRBV4-1; D remains unclear. The V gene lost 1 base and the J gene lost 2 bases, with 12 bases spanning the gap. This CDR3 region has 16 residues. Germline lookup yields CDR1 MGHRA and CDR2 YSYEKL. The CDR3 bases are TGCGCCAGCAGCCAAGCGTGGGGTATGGGCAATCAGCCCCAGCATTTT. The encoded protein is CASSQAWGMGNQPQHF.

The chain couples TRBV7-9 to TRBJ2-7; no reliable D call. Trimming took off 5 bases at V and 7 bases at J, with 9 bases between the two ends. This CDR3 is built from 11 residues. The germline V gene has CDR1 SEHNR and CDR2 FQNEAQ (reference sequence). The DNA of the CDR3 is TGTGCCAGCAGCGGAAGCCATGAGCAGTACTTC. This codes for CASSGSHEQYF.

The chain carries TRBV7-8 and TRBJ2-1; D is ambiguous. This CDR3 has 18 residues. Germline CDR1 reads SGHVS; CDR2 reads FQNEAQ. V lost 0 bases to trimming and J lost 6 bases, with 21 bases between them. The DNA of the CDR3 is TGTGCCAGCAGCTTAGCCCCTGTAGTAGAAGGCAGGACCAATGAGCAGTTCTTC. Translating gives CASSLAPVVEGRTNEQFF.

The chain carries TRBV20-1 and TRBJ1-2, with TRBD1 as a possible D gene (5 bases). V lost 3 bases and J 11 bases, leaving 16 bases between the germline ends. CDR1 is DFQATT and CDR2 is SNEGSKA in the germline V gene (reference sequence). The CDR3 is 12 residues long. This CDR3 is CSASGAALEYTF. In DNA, the CDR3 is TGCAGTGCTAGCGGGGCCGCGCTGGAGTACACCTTC.

The CDR3 bases are TGTGCCAGCAGCCCCGCCGGGGGGGGCCACTATGGCTACACCTTC. It is translated as CASSPAGGGHYGYTF. This chain links TRBV13 with TRBJ1-2, with a weak D call TRBD1 (6 bases). From germline, CDR1 is PRHDT and CDR2 FYEKMQ (reference sequence). Trimming pared 5 bases from V and 3 bases from J, leaving 16 bases between. The CDR3 consists of 15 residues.

The chain carries TRBV7-6 and TRBJ2-3, with D possibly being TRBD1 (5 bases). The CDR3 covers 16 residues. The V and J ends lost 5 bases and 0 bases respectively, with 15 bases between them. CDR1 SGHVS and CDR2 FNYEAQ come from the germline V gene. The CDR3: CASSPDSATSTDTQYF. The CDR3 DNA reads as TGTGCCAGCAGCCCCGACAGTGCCACTAGCACAGATACGCAGTATTTT.

J is TRBJ2-3 and V is TRBV15; 14 bases match TRBD2. Trimming removed 1 base from V and 8 bases from J; junction bases left unmatched: 5. CDR3 length equals 16 residues. Per germline, CDR1 LNHNV and CDR2 YYDKDF (reference sequence). The CDR3 bases are TGTGCCACCAGCAGAGTGACTAGCGGGAGGGGGGTTACGCAGTATTTT. Residues: CATSRVTSGRGVTQYF.

The rearrangement uses TRBV14 and TRBJ2-3, with 14 bases matching TRBD2. Germline assignment: CDR1 SGHDN and CDR2 FVKESK. Losses at the gene ends were 5 bases for V and 2 bases for J; bases not matched to a gene: 6. The CDR3 has 17 amino acids. For the CDR3, the DNA is TGTGCCAGCAGCAACCTGACTAGCGGGAGGGACACAGATACGCAGTATTTT. This translates into CASSNLTSGRDTDTQYF.

The chain recombines TRBV4-1 with TRBJ2-3; D gene unclear. Germline loops: CDR1 MGHRA, CDR2 YSYEKL. The V end lost 1 base, the J end lost 4 bases, and 6 bases lay between the germline ends. This CDR3 has 13 amino acids. As DNA, the CDR3 is TGCGCCAGCAGCCAAGGGGCAGCAGATACGCAGTATTTT. Encoded protein: CASSQGAADTQYF.